This passage covers 26 T cell receptor beta chains from one sample sequenced in a study of CD8+CD57+ T cells in acquired aplastic anemia. Genomic DNA templated the TCR beta VDJ and CDR3 profiling. One entry per CDR3 protein results from TCRdb running MiXCR on the reads. The sample carries approximately 130,000 distinct CDR3 sequences, approximately 40% recorded once. An expansion of CD8+CD57+ cells by flow cytometry had been shown in patients chosen for sequencing. Sequenced material: sorted CD4+, CD8+, or CD8+CD57+ T cells (not recorded which) from PBMCs. Receptors originate from a human donor with aplastic anemia.

This clonotype was detected many times. DNA of the CDR3: TGTGCCAGCAGCCAAGGAGAGAGTAGCGAGCAGTACTTC. Its translation is CASSQGESSEQYF. V and J are TRBV4-2 and TRBJ2-7, with no clear D. Germline lookup yields CDR1 LGHNA and CDR2 YNFKEQ. This CDR3 region has 13 residues. Trimming took 1 base from V and 6 from J, leaving 10 bases between them.

The table lists this clonotype with a count of one. One end of the junction is discordant with germline, which a read error may explain. This chain joins TRBV10-3 and TRBJ2-6; a weak D match, TRBD1 (6 bases). This CDR3 is 16 amino acids long. CDR1 is ENHRY, CDR2 SYGVKD, per germline. The CDR3 loop reads CAFSESQGPGANVLTF. CDR3 nucleotides: TGTGCCTTCAGTGAATCGCAGGGGCCGGGGGCCAACGTCCTGACTTTC.

Notes on this clonotype: This sequence may be a read error, since a much larger clone differs from it by one base. The chain carries TRBV4-1 and TRBJ2-1, with TRBD2 matching 8 bases. The germline CDR1 and CDR2 sequences are MGHRA and YSYEKL. V trimming: 0 bases; J trimming: 9 bases; junction bases outside the gene matches: 10. There are 16 residues in the CDR3. CDR3 in DNA: TGCGCCAGCAGCCAAGAGGCAGGCGGGGGGTCGAGTGAGCAGTTCTTC. Protein product: CASSQEAGGGSSEQFF.

This clonotype was seen a few times. The chain employs TRBV7-8 and TRBJ2-7; D is possibly TRBD1 or TRBD2 (5 bases each). Germline CDR1 and CDR2: SGHVS and FQNEAQ. This CDR3 comprises 14 residues. Trimming removed 5 bases from V and 7 bases from J, with 18 bases in between. CDR3 nucleotide sequence: TGTGCCAGCAGCCCCTCGCCGACGAGGGGAGAGCAGTACTTC. This encodes CASSPSPTRGEQYF.

This clonotype appeared a few times. The CDR3 sequence is CASRIRVFTYEQYF. In DNA form, the CDR3 reads TGTGCCAGCCGCATCAGGGTTTTCACCTACGAGCAGTACTTC. The chain combines TRBV2 with TRBJ2-7, with D possibly being TRBD1 (5 bases). V lost 8 bases, J lost 2 bases, and 16 bases lay in between. Germline CDR1 and CDR2: SNHLY and FYNNEI. The CDR3 consists of 14 residues.

The sample holds many counts of this clonotype. The gene calls are TRBV6-6 and TRBJ1-2; possible D gene TRBD1, 5 bases. CDR3 length equals 14 residues. Germline V gene sequence: CDR1 MNHNY, CDR2 SVGAGI (reference sequence). The V end lost 2 bases, the J end lost 2 bases, and 9 bases lay between the germline ends. The CDR3 DNA reads as TGTGCCAGCAGTTACGGGACGGGGAACTATGGCTACACCTTC. Translating gives CASSYGTGNYGYTF.

This clonotype was recorded once. The chain has TRBV20-1 and TRBJ2-7; unclear D gene. The V gene lost 2 bases and the J gene lost 0 bases, with 11 bases spanning the gap. From germline, CDR1 is DFQATT and CDR2 SNEGSKA (reference sequence). CDR3 length: 14 amino acids. DNA of the CDR3: TGCAGTGCTAGATCCGACTGGAGCTCCTACGAGCAGTACTTC. Translation gives CSARSDWSSYEQYF.

The rearrangement joins TRBV7-2 to TRBJ1-2, with unresolved D. The germline V gene encodes CDR1 SGHTA and CDR2 FQGNSA. Between the trimmed V and J ends, which lost 7 bases and 6 bases, there was a span of 9 bases. This CDR3 is 11 amino acids long. The CDR3 loop reads CASTPGHGYTF. DNA of the CDR3: TGTGCCAGCACCCCTGGCCATGGCTACACCTTC.

J is TRBJ2-3 and V is TRBV29-1, with TRBD1 matching over 8 bases. CDR3 size: 15 residues. J was trimmed by 5 bases and V by 4 bases; bases with no gene match: 11. The germline V gene encodes CDR1 SQVTM and CDR2 ANQGSEA. The CDR3 loop is CSVGFGTGSLDTQYF. The DNA for the CDR3 is TGCAGCGTTGGGTTCGGGACAGGATCTTTAGATACGCAGTATTTT.

The sample holds many counts of this clonotype. CDR3 protein: CASSLGRPSTDTQYF. Written as DNA, the CDR3 is TGCGCCAGCAGCTTGGGCAGGCCCTCGACAGATACGCAGTATTTT. The chain links TRBV5-1 to TRBJ2-3; D gene ambiguous. V lost 0 bases and J lost 3, with 11 bases in between. The CDR3 contains 15 residues. Germline values: CDR1 SGHRS, CDR2 YFSETQ.

The J gene is TRBJ2-7, the V gene TRBV20-1; either TRBD1 or TRBD2 may supply D (5 bases each). V was shortened by 3 bases and J by 3 bases, with 18 bases between the two germline ends. The CDR3 sequence is 15 residues long. CDR1 and CDR2 (germline): DFQATT, SNEGSKA (reference sequence). DNA for the CDR3: TGCAGTGCTAGTGGTACTTTGGGACGGAGCTACGAGCAGTACTTC. Translation: CSASGTLGRSYEQYF.

This clonotype was recorded many times. The CDR3 is CASSSIKTYEQYV. CDR3 sequence (DNA): TGTGCCAGCAGTTCGATAAAAACCTACGAGCAGTACGTC. This sequence joins TRBV6-5 and TRBJ2-7; D not certain. Looked up from germline, CDR1 is MNHEY and CDR2 is SVGAGI. The CDR3 extends over 13 amino acids. V dropped 4 bases and J dropped 2 bases, with 9 bases sitting between them.

This clonotype was counted only a few times. This sequence joins TRBV29-1 and TRBJ2-7; 10 nucleotides agree with TRBD1. J gave up 4 bases and V 3 bases, and 3 bases lay outside the gene matches. CDR3 length: 13 amino acids. CDR1 is SQVTM and CDR2 is ANQGSEA in the germline V gene. CDR3 sequence: CSVEMDRGYEQYF. The CDR3 DNA reads as TGCAGCGTTGAGATGGACAGGGGGTACGAGCAGTACTTC.

This clonotype was counted many times. The rearrangement uses TRBV4-2 and TRBJ2-5; 9 positions match TRBD2. Germline CDR1 LGHNA, CDR2 YNFKEQ. This CDR3 is built from 15 residues. V was clipped by 4 bases and J by 7 bases; unmatched bases: 10. The DNA of the CDR3 is TGTGCCAGCAGCCTCGGAGGGGCTAGCGGGGTGACCCAGTACTTC. Translation gives CASSLGGASGVTQYF.

The CDR3 region is CASSQRGGTQYF. In DNA, the CDR3 is TGTGCCAGCAGCCAAAGGGGAGGGACCCAGTACTTC. The V gene is TRBV24-1, the J gene TRBJ2-5; possibly TRBD2 for D (6 bases). The CDR3 is 12 residues long. The germline V gene has CDR1 KGHDR and CDR2 SFDVKD. V was clipped by 11 bases and J by 7 bases, with 16 bases between them.

This clonotype was seen at least ten times. The chain combines TRBV7-2 with TRBJ2-3, with D perhaps TRBD1 or TRBD2 (5 bases each). Trimming stripped 0 bases from V and 2 bases from J, with 9 bases between. The CDR3 consists of 15 residues. Germline CDR1 reads SGHTA; CDR2 reads FQGNSA. CDR3 sequence: CASSLAGTFTDTQYF. The CDR3 coding sequence is TGTGCCAGCAGCTTAGCGGGGACCTTCACAGATACGCAGTATTTT.

The V and J genes are TRBV7-6 and TRBJ2-7; tentative D call: TRBD1 (6 bases). CDR1 and CDR2 from the germline V gene are SGHVS and FNYEAQ. The CDR3 runs to 14 residues. The V and J ends lost 11 bases and 5 bases respectively, with 22 bases between them. The CDR3 region has the DNA TGTGCCCCCCCGAGTACTGTTGGGGGCCACGAGCAGTACTTC. Its protein product is CAPPSTVGGHEQYF.

Comment on this clonotype: Since a much larger clone is just one base distant, this may be a read error. The genes are TRBV10-3 and TRBJ2-1; TRBD2 matches 11 bases. CDR1 and CDR2 from the germline V gene are ENHRY and SYGVKD. The CDR3 consists of 14 residues. The CDR3 spells CASTRLAGYNGQFF. The CDR3 DNA is TGTGCCAGCACCAGACTAGCGGGGTACAATGGGCAGTTCTTC.

This clonotype was picked up many times. The genes are TRBV6-2 or TRBV6-3 and TRBJ1-6, with D maybe TRBD1 (6 bases). The V end lost 0 bases, the J end lost 6 bases, and 15 bases lay between the germline ends. The length of the CDR3 is 17 residues. Germline V gene data show CDR1 as MNHEY and CDR2 as SVGEGT. In DNA, the CDR3 is TGTGCCAGCAGTTACTCGATCTCGGGGGCGAGTAATTCACCCCTCCACTTT. Its protein product is CASSYSISGASNSPLHF.

CDR3 sequence: CATSIGTAVRGYTF. DNA for the CDR3: TGTGCCACCAGCATCGGGACAGCTGTTAGGGGGTACACCTTC. The rearrangement links TRBV15 to TRBJ1-2, with 7 bases lining up with TRBD1. The CDR3 totals 14 residues. CDR1 is LNHNV and CDR2 is YYDKDF in the germline V gene (reference sequence). V gave up 4 bases and J gave up 11 bases; unmatched junction bases: 13.

This clonotype was observed a handful of times. Being one base from a much bigger clone, this may be a read error. The chain uses TRBV6-1 and TRBJ2-7; TRBD2 matches at 8 bases. This CDR3 spans 13 amino acids. Germline loops: CDR1 MNHNS, CDR2 SASEGT. The CDR3 coding sequence is TGTGCCAGCCCGGGAGGGCTGGGGGGCGAGCGGTACTTC. Translation: CASPGGLGGERYF.

This clonotype is classed as medium-sized. The genes are TRBV29-1 and TRBJ1-1; no clear D. This CDR3 contains 14 residues. Deletions cut 6 bases from V and 1 base from J, with 15 bases between. Germline V gives CDR1 SQVTM, CDR2 ANQGSEA. CDR3 residues: CSVKLDGKNTEAFF. The CDR3 region has the DNA TGCAGCGTGAAACTCGACGGGAAGAACACTGAAGCTTTCTTT.

This clonotype has ten or more counts. V usage is TRBV2 and J usage is TRBJ1-2; D call uncertain. Per germline, CDR1 SNHLY and CDR2 FYNNEI. The V gene lost 4 bases and the J gene lost 3 bases, with 12 bases spanning the gap. The CDR3 is 14 amino acids. CDR3: CASSAEPQDYGYTF. CDR3 in DNA: TGTGCCAGCAGTGCAGAGCCGCAAGACTATGGCTACACCTTC.

The chain links TRBV3-1 to TRBJ2-3, with D possibly matching TRBD2 (6 bases). Germline V gene lookup returns CDR1 LGHDT and CDR2 YNNKEL (reference sequence). The CDR3 runs 14 residues. The ends were cut back, 3 bases at V and 1 base at J, with 8 bases in the middle. The CDR3 here is CASSHSGRTDTQYF. DNA for the CDR3: TGTGCCAGCAGCCATAGCGGACGCACAGATACGCAGTATTTT.

This clonotype was detected once. The rearrangement joins TRBV4-1 to TRBJ2-7; D perhaps matches TRBD1 (6 bases). V lost 1 base to trimming and J lost 6 bases, with 13 bases between them. Germline CDR1 MGHRA, CDR2 YSYEKL. The CDR3 sequence is 14 residues long. This CDR3 is CASSQADRQAEQYF. In DNA, the CDR3 is TGCGCCAGCAGCCAAGCCGATCGACAGGCCGAGCAGTACTTC.

This clonotype was seen many times. The chain recombines TRBV19 with TRBJ2-6; 10 bases map to TRBD1. Germline V gives CDR1 LNHDA, CDR2 SQIVND (reference sequence). V trimming: 4 bases; J trimming: 3 bases; junction bases outside the gene matches: 6. The CDR3 covers 17 residues. The CDR3 nucleotides read TGTGCCAGTAGTAAAAGGACAGGGGGTATTGGGGCCAACGTCCTGACTTTC. It specifies CASSKRTGGIGANVLTF.